The sequence of this T cell receptor (beta chain) was determined in a study of cytomegalovirus exposure and HLA in healthy donors. As to this clone: Its specificity is not known.

Study outcomes and limitations: Most subjects' HLA-A and HLA-B alleles were reportedly predicted from TCR beta sequences. In a later analysis, DRB1 alleles had the most associated TCRs; HLA-C alleles the fewest.

Both 60 Vbeta primers and 13 Jbeta primers went into the PCR. As originally analysed: About 11 million of the roughly 80 million unique TCR beta chains counted in a later analysis were shared. The method was immunoSEQ multiplex PCR; TCRdb's version includes in-frame clones alone and lacks a portion of them. The D gene and trimming were derived from the DNA, and the V and J assignments and clone size from that table. Its table lists 53,000 or so clones. CDR3 length: 18 amino acids. V shed 6 bases and J 1 base; nucleotides not matched to a gene: 15. Germline loops: CDR1 LNHDA, CDR2 SQIVND (reference sequence).

The sample taken for sequencing was PBMCs. The receptor's source is a man younger than 30 in good health and CMV-seropositive. The chain employs TRBV19 and TRBJ1-5; TRBD1 matches at 7 bases. This CDR3 reads CASSTPGGSGSSNQPQHF. The DNA for the CDR3 is TGTGCCAGTAGCACCCCAGGGGGGAGCGGGAGCAGCAATCAGCCCCAGCATTTT.